This T cell receptor (beta chain) was obtained from a study of T cell responses to AZD1222 COVID-19 vaccine. Trimming cost V 3 bases and J 2 bases, with 14 bases left between them. The CDR3 has 16 residues. The V gene's germline CDR1 is LNHDA and CDR2 SQIVND (reference sequence). The assay was immunoSEQ multiplex PCR, and TCRdb's table has in-frame clones only and misses some. The sample includes tens of thousands of clones, 80% to 90% of them seen just once. This TCR came from an adult who received the AZD1222 COVID-19 vaccine. The sample in question was peripheral blood, obtained 28 days after the second AZD1222 dose. V usage is TRBV19 and J usage is TRBJ1-3; D unclear. The CDR3 here is CASSMGRRLTGNTIYF. The DNA for the CDR3 is TGTGCCAGTAGTATGGGCCGCCGTCTGACTGGAAACACCATATATTTT.